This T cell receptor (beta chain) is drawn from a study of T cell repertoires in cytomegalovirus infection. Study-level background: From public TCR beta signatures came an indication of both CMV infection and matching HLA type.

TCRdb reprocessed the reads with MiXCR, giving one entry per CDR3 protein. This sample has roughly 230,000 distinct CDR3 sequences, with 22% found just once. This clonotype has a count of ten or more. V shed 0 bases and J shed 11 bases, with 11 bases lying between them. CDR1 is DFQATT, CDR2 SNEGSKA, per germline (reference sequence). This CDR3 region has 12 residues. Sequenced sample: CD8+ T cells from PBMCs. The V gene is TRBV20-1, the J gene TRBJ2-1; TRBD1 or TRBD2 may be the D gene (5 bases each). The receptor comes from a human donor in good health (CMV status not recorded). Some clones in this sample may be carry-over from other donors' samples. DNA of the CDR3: TGCAGTGCTAGAGATCCCGGGACCCAGCAGTTCTTC. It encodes CSARDPGTQQFF.